What follows is one T cell receptor beta chain and its context. The clone's antigen remains unknown. Per-nucleotide qualities are absent, and no much larger clonotype sits a single base away. The data were obtained in a study of CD8 T cells in ankylosing spondylitis (TCRdb year 2017). Study-wide context: T cell receptor beta repertoires were profiled in healthy donors and ankylosing spondylitis patients so that disease-linked TCR variants could be found. The full study cohort comprised 20 to 25 ankylosing spondylitis patients and 85 to 120 healthy donors. Peripheral blood was sampled, and synovial fluid was also collected from ankylosing spondylitis patients. The paper as a whole reports these results and caveats: A CD8+ phenotype was shown by the disease-linked clones, which were found at relatively low frequencies in peripheral blood. The disease-linked clones were reported to be significantly enriched in matched synovial fluid samples from ankylosing spondylitis patients. Some TCR beta motif variants had previously been reported in synovial fluid and blood of reactive arthritis patients, which suggested common disease-initiation mechanisms. Blood from ankylosing spondylitis patients appeared to be characterized by a TCR beta motif made up of under 10 highly homologous amino acid variants.

Instrument on record: Illumina HiSeq 2500. Quantitative 5'-RACE with molecular barcodes was used to prepare TCR beta libraries. On the study's bioinformatics: To identify disease-linked TCR variants, a new computational method was used, one built on a probabilistic model of VDJ rearrangement. The public reads were reprocessed in TCRdb via fastp at Q25 and MiXCR, keeping in-frame beta chains. Entries are consolidated by CDR3 protein sequence, retaining the most common genes and DNA. What appears here as the V and J calls and clone size reflects TCRdb's work, not the paper's. This sample comprises about 450,000 distinct CDR3 sequences, 25% to 30% of them detected only once. 0.75% to 0.9% of the sample goes to the ten largest clones. Material: blood, either unsorted or a sorted T cell fraction (not recorded which). This TCR derives from a male donor with ankylosing spondylitis.

The DNA sequence is TGTGCCAGCAGCCAAAACTCCCCACTCCCTAGCGGGAACTCCTGGCTCTACAATGAGCAGTTCTTC. Translation gives CASSQNSPLPSGNSWLYNEQFF. The chain was built from TRBV14 and TRBJ2-1; the central 9 bases match TRBD2. The germline V gene encodes CDR1 SGHDN and CDR2 FVKESK. Ends trimmed: V by 2 bases, J by 3 bases; bases unmatched to a gene: 23. Counted from cysteine to phenylalanine, this CDR3 has 22 amino acids. Kept here is only the CDR3 DNA, which spans 66 bases and is read in frame from base 1.